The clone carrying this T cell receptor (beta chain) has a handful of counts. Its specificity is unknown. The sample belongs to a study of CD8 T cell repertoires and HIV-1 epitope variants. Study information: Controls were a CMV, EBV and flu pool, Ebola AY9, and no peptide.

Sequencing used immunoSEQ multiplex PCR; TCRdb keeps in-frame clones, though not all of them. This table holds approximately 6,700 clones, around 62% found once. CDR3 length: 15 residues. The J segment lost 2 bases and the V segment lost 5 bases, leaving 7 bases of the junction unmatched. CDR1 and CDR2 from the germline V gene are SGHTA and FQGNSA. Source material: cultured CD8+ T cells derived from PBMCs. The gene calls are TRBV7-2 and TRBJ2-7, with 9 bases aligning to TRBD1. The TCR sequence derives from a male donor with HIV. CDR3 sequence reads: CASSRTGDFTYEQYF. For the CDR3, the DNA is TGTGCCAGCAGCCGGACAGGGGACTTTACCTACGAGCAGTACTTC.